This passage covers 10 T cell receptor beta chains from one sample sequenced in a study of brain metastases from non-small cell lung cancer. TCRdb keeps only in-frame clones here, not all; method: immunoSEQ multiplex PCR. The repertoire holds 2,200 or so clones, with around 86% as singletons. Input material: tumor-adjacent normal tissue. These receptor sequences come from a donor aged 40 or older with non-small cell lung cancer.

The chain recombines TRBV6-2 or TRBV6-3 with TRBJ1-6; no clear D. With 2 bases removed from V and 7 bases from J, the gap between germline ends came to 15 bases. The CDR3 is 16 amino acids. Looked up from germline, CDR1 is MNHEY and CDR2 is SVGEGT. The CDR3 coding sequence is TGTGCCAGCAGTTACAAAAGGACGGTAGCCAATTCACCCCTCCACTTT. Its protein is CASSYKRTVANSPLHF.

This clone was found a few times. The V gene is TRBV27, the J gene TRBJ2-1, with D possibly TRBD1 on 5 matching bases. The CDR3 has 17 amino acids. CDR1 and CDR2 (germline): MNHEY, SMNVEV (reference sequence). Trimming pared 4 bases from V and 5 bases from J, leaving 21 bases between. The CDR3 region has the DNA TGTGCCAGCAGTTCTCCCATCAGGGAAGGTAGGCACAATGAGCAGTTCTTC. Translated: CASSSPIREGRHNEQFF.

DNA for the CDR3: TGTGCCATCAGTGAGTCAAGGTTTGGCGCCTTCTATGGCTACACCTTC. Protein sequence: CAISESRFGAFYGYTF. The rearrangement joins TRBV10-3 to TRBJ1-2; no clear D gene. The germline V gene encodes CDR1 ENHRY and CDR2 SYGVKD. The ends were cut back, 0 bases at V and 4 bases at J, with 15 bases in the middle. CDR3 length: 16 residues.

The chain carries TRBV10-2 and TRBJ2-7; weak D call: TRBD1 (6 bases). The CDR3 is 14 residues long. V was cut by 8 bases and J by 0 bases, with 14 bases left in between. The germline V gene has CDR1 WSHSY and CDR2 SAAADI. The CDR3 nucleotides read TGCGCCAGCTACACGACAGGAGGCTCCTACGAGCAGTACTTC. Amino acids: CASYTTGGSYEQYF.

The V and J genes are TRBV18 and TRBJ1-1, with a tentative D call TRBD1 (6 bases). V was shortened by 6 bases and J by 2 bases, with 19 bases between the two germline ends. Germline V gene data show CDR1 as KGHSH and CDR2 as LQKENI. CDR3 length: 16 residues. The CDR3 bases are TGTGCCAGCTCCCCCACCCAGGGGCGGGGAAACACTGAAGCTTTCTTT. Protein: CASSPTQGRGNTEAFF. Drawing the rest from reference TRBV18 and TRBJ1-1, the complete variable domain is NAGVMQNPRHLVRRRGQEARLRCSPMKGHSHVYWYRQLPEEGLKFMVYLQKENIIDESGMPKERFSAEFPKEGPSILRIQQVVRGDSAAYFCASSPTQGRGNTEAFFGQGTRLTVV.

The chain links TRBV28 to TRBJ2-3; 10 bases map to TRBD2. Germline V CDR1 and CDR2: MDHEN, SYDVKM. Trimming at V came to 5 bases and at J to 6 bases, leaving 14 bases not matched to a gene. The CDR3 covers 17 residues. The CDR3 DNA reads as TGTGCCAGCAGTGGTTCTAGCGGGGGTTCGTCATGGGATACGCAGTATTTT. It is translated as CASSGSSGGSSWDTQYF.

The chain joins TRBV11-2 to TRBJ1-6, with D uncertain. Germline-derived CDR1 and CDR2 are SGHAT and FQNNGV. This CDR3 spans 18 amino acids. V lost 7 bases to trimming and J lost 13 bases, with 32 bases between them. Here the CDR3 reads CASKAPWGAGPRRSPLHF. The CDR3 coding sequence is TGTGCCAGCAAAGCCCCGTGGGGAGCCGGCCCCCGAAGGTCGCCCCTCCACTTT.

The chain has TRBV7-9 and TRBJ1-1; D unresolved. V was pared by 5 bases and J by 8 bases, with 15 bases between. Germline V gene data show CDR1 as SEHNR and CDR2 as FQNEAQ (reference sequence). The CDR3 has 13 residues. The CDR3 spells CASSLKDRGEAFF. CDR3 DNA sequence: TGTGCCAGCAGCCTAAAAGACCGCGGGGAAGCTTTCTTT.

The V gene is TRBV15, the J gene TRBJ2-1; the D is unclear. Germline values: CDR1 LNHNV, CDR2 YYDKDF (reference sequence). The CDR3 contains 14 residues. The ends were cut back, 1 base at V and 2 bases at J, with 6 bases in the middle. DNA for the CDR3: TGTGCCACCAGCAGAGGGGCTGCCTACAATGAGCAGTTCTTC. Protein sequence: CATSRGAAYNEQFF.

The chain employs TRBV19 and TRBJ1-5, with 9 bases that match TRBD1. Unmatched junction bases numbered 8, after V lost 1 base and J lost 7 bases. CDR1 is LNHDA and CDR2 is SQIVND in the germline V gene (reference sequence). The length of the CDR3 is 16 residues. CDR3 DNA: TGTGCCAGTAGTATAGCATCGGGACAGGGACGACAGCCCCAGCATTTT. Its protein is CASSIASGQGRQPQHF.